Each of the 21 T cell receptor beta chains below was sequenced from the same sample in a study of blood T cells in healthy people across ages. Combining a sample-barcoded 5' primer with a J-beta primer mix, a second PCR ran for 7 to 11 cycles. TCRdb itself ran the 5' RACE reads through MiXCR, one entry per CDR3 protein. The sample carries approximately 1,700,000 distinct CDR3 sequences, about two fifths recorded once. Sequenced: blood. The receptors originated from a human donor in good health.

J is TRBJ2-5 and V is TRBV12-3 or TRBV12-4; D gene uncertain. The CDR3 runs 13 residues. V was clipped by 9 bases and J by 3 bases, with 14 bases between them. CDR3 sequence: CASGETDKETQYF. CDR3 DNA sequence: TGTGCCAGTGGAGAGACTGATAAAGAGACCCAGTACTTC.

This clonotype was seen ten or more times. The J gene is TRBJ2-7, the V gene TRBV12-5; 7 nucleotides line up with TRBD1. This CDR3 has 13 residues. The germline V gene encodes CDR1 LGHNT and CDR2 FRNRAP. The V segment lost 7 bases and the J segment 0 bases; nucleotides outside the gene matches: 3. In DNA form, the CDR3 reads TGTGCTAGTGCCAGGGACAGCTCCTACGAGCAGTACTTC. It specifies CASARDSSYEQYF.

This clonotype appeared a few times. This chain links TRBV9 with TRBJ2-5; D not resolved. The CDR3 has 15 amino acids. The germline gives CDR1 SGDLS, CDR2 YYNGEE. V lost 3 bases to trimming and J lost 9 bases, with 21 bases between them. In DNA form, the CDR3 reads TGTGCCAGCAGCGGCGAAGGCGACTCTTTGGTGGCCCAGTACTTC. It is translated as CASSGEGDSLVAQYF. Filled out from reference TRBV9 and TRBJ2-5, the complete variable domain reads DSGVTQTPKHLITATGQRVTLRCSPRSGDLSVYWYQQSLDQGLQFLIQYYNGEERAKGNILERFSAQQFPDLHSELNLSSLELGDSALYFCASSGEGDSLVAQYFGPGTRLLVL.

V and J are TRBV4-1 and TRBJ1-2; D remains ambiguous. Germline assignment: CDR1 MGHRA and CDR2 YSYEKL. This CDR3 is 13 amino acids long. V was cut by 1 base and J by 10 bases, with 13 bases left in between. Here the CDR3 DNA reads TGCGCCAGCAGCCAAGTTGGTAACAAGGACTACACCTTC. Residues: CASSQVGNKDYTF.

With regard to this clonotype: At one of its ends the junction is not consistent with the germline gene, which may arise from a read error. This chain links TRBV10-3 with TRBJ2-7; no firm D call. This CDR3 has 16 amino acids. The germline CDR1 and CDR2 sequences are ENHRY and SYGVKD. The CDR3 sequence is CAIGDMGSRSSYEQYF. The CDR3 DNA is TGTGCCATCGGTGACATGGGCAGCAGAAGCTCCTACGAGCAGTACTTC.

For this clonotype: Germline is not matched at one junction end, which may reflect a read error. The chain is built from TRBV6-2 or TRBV6-3 and TRBJ1-6; D call uncertain. CDR1 MNHEY and CDR2 SVGEGT come from the germline V gene. This CDR3 contains 14 residues. The CDR3 sequence: CAGSVNAANSPLHF. The DNA for the CDR3 is TGTGCCGGCAGCGTTAACGCGGCTAATTCACCCCTCCACTTT.

The chain couples TRBV20-1 to TRBJ2-3, with TRBD2 matching over 9 bases. Germline V lookup: CDR1 DFQATT, CDR2 SNEGSKA (reference sequence). CDR3 length: 12 residues. The trim removed 5 bases at V and 7 bases at J, leaving 4 bases unmatched. Here the CDR3 reads CSAYSGSYTQYF. The DNA of the CDR3 is TGCAGTGCTTATAGCGGGAGCTATACGCAGTATTTT.

The chain links TRBV7-2 to TRBJ2-1, with D perhaps TRBD1 (6 bases). The length of the CDR3 is 12 residues. Between the trimmed V and J ends, which lost 11 bases and 7 bases, there was a span of 15 bases. The germline V gene has CDR1 SGHTA and CDR2 FQGNSA. The CDR3 DNA sequence: TGTGCCGGCAACTCCAGGGGAAATGAGCAGTTCTTC. It translates to CAGNSRGNEQFF.

Many counts were recorded for this clonotype. The chain combines TRBV20-1 with TRBJ1-2; D is undetermined. CDR1 DFQATT and CDR2 SNEGSKA come from the germline V gene (reference sequence). The ends were cut back, 8 bases at V and 1 base at J, with 8 bases in the middle. CDR3 length equals 11 residues. CDR3 DNA sequence: TGCAGTACCCAGAGTAACTATGGCTACACCTTC. It is translated as CSTQSNYGYTF.

The V call is TRBV4-3, the J call TRBJ2-7; TRBD1 matches 8 bases. Germline V gene data show CDR1 as LGHNA and CDR2 as YSLEER. The CDR3 spans 16 residues. With 5 bases clipped from V and 2 bases from J, the junction kept 11 bases outside the gene matches. Written as DNA, the CDR3 is TGCGCCAGCAGCAGACGACAGGGGAGTGGGGCCTACGAGCAGTACTTC. It yields the protein CASSRRQGSGAYEQYF.

This clonotype appeared a few times. V gene TRBV12-3 or TRBV12-4 combines with J gene TRBJ1-5; perhaps TRBD1 as D (6 bases). The ends were cut back, 3 bases at V and 3 bases at J, with 12 bases in the middle. This CDR3 has 15 amino acids. This chain's CDR3 is CASSFGAGDNQPQHF. The CDR3 DNA reads as TGTGCCAGCAGTTTTGGGGCAGGGGACAATCAGCCCCAGCATTTT.

The rearrangement joins TRBV30 to TRBJ1-2, with a tentative D call TRBD1 (6 bases). Germline loops: CDR1 GTSNPN, CDR2 SVGIG (reference sequence). V lost 0 bases, J lost 7 bases, and 12 bases lay in between. The CDR3 is 13 amino acids. Here the CDR3 DNA reads TGTGCCTGGAGTGTGGCGGGGGGCGGTGGCTACACCTTC. Protein sequence: CAWSVAGGGGYTF.

The V and J genes are TRBV7-9 and TRBJ2-1; D perhaps matches TRBD1 (6 bases). V was pared by 5 bases and J by 4 bases, with 18 bases between. Germline-derived CDR1 and CDR2 are SEHNR and FQNEAQ (reference sequence). This CDR3 has 16 residues. Here the CDR3 reads CASSRNVQDSYNEQFF. CDR3 coding DNA: TGTGCCAGCAGCCGAAACGTCCAGGACAGTTACAATGAGCAGTTCTTC.

The chain carries TRBV27 and TRBJ1-5, with unresolved D. Trimming pared 5 bases from V and 15 bases from J, leaving 20 bases between. From germline, CDR1 is MNHEY and CDR2 SMNVEV (reference sequence). The CDR3 spans 13 residues. CDR3 sequence: CASSPLSRFTRHF. The CDR3 coding sequence is TGTGCCAGCAGTCCCCTCTCACGATTTACCCGGCATTTT.

V is TRBV6-2 or TRBV6-3 and J is TRBJ2-6, with D tentatively TRBD1 (5 bases). CDR3 length equals 16 residues. Trimming pared 2 bases from V and 1 base from J, leaving 9 bases between. Germline CDR1 and CDR2: MNHEY and SVGEGT. The DNA of the CDR3 is TGTGCCAGCAGTTACCCGACAGAATCTGGGGCCAACGTCCTGACTTTC. Its translation: CASSYPTESGANVLTF.

This chain uses TRBV7-2 with TRBJ2-7, with D perhaps matching TRBD1 (6 bases). This CDR3 spans 15 amino acids. Trimming removed 0 bases from V and 9 bases from J, with 18 bases in between. CDR1 and CDR2 from the germline V gene are SGHTA and FQGNSA. CDR3 in amino acids: CASSLAGQGCHGQYF. CDR3 nucleotide sequence: TGTGCCAGCAGCTTAGCCGGGCAGGGGTGCCACGGGCAGTACTTC.

The V call is TRBV10-3, the J call TRBJ2-1; 8 positions match TRBD1. Germline loops: CDR1 ENHRY, CDR2 SYGVKD. The CDR3 has 16 amino acids. Trimming at V came to 3 bases and at J to 10 bases, leaving 14 bases not matched to a gene. This chain's CDR3 is CAISDLDRDPMREQFF. In DNA, the CDR3 is TGTGCCATCAGTGACCTGGACAGGGACCCTATGAGAGAGCAGTTCTTC.

Only a few counts were recorded for this clonotype. This chain uses TRBV20-1 with TRBJ2-5; D is possibly TRBD1 or TRBD2 (6 bases each). The CDR3 runs 12 residues. Germline loops: CDR1 DFQATT, CDR2 SNEGSKA (reference sequence). Trimming stripped 8 bases from V and 1 base from J, with 11 bases between. The DNA of the CDR3 is TGCAGTAGGGGGGCAGGCCAAGAGACCCAGTACTTC. This translates into CSRGAGQETQYF.

The V call is TRBV20-1, the J call TRBJ1-4; no clear D gene. Germline CDR1 reads DFQATT; CDR2 reads SNEGSKA (reference sequence). The CDR3 extends over 14 amino acids. V was shortened by 4 bases and J by 1 base, with 10 bases between the two germline ends. The CDR3 region has the DNA TGCAGTGCTATTGATGTAGGAACTAATGAAAAACTGTTTTTT. Translated, it gives CSAIDVGTNEKLFF.

This chain links TRBV19 with TRBJ2-2; unclear D gene. Trimming removed 6 bases at V and 3 bases at J, with 14 bases between. Germline CDR1 reads LNHDA; CDR2 reads SQIVND (reference sequence). The CDR3 length is 15 residues. Here the CDR3 DNA reads TGTGCCAGTAGGGTCGGTCGAGACCACACCGGGGAGCTGTTTTTT. It encodes CASRVGRDHTGELFF.

This chain links TRBV4-1 with TRBJ1-1, with 8 nucleotides matching TRBD1. With 6 bases clipped from V and 4 bases from J, the junction kept 7 bases outside the gene matches. The CDR3 consists of 14 residues. Germline CDR1 is MGHRA and CDR2 is YSYEKL. CDR3 residues: CASSFDRGGTEAFF. The CDR3 DNA follows: TGCGCCAGCAGTTTCGACAGGGGCGGCACTGAAGCTTTCTTT.